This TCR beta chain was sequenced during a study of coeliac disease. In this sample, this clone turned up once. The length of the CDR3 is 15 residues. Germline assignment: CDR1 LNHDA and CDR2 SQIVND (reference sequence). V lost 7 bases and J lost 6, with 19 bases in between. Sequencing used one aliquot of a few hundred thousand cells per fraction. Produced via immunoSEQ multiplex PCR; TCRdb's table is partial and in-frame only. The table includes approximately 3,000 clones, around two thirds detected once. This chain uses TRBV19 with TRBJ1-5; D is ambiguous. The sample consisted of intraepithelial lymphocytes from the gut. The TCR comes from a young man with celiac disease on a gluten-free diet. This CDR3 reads CASTPSRGEGQPQHF. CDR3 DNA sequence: TGTGCCAGTACGCCGAGTCGGGGAGAAGGTCAGCCCCAGCATTTT.